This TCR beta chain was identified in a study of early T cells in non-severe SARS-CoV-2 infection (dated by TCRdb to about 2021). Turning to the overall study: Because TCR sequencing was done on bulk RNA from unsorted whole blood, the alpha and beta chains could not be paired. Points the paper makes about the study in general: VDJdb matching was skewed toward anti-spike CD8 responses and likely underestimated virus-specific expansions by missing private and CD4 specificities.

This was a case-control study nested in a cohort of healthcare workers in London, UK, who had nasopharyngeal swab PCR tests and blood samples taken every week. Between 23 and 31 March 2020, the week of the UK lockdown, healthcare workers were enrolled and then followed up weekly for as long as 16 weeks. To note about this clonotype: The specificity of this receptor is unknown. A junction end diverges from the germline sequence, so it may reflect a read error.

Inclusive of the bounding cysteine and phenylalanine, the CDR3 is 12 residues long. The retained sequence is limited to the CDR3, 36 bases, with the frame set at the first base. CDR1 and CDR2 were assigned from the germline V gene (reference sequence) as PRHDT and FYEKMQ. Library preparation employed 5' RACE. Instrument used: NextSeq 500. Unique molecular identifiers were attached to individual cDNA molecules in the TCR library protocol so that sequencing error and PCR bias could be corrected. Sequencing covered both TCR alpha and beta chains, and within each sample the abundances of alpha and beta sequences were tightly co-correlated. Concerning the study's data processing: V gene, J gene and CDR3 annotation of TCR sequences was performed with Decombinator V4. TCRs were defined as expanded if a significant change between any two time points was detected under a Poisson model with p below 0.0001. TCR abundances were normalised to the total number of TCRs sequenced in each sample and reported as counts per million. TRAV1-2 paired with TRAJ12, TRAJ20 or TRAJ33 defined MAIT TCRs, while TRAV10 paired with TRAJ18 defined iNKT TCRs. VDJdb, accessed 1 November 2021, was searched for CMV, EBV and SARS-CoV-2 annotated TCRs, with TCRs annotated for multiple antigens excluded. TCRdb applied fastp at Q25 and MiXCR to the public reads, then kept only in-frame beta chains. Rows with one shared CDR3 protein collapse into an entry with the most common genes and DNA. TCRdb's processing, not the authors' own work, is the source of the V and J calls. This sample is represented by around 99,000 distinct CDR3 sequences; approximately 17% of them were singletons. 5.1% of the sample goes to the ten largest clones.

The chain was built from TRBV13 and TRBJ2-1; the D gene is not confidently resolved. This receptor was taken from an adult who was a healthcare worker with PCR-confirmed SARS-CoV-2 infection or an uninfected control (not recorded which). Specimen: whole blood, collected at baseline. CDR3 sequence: CVSSASYNEQFF. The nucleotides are TGTGTCAGCAGCGCCTCCTACAATGAGCAGTTCTTC.